These 3 T cell receptor beta chains were sequenced from one sample in a study of cytomegalovirus exposure and HLA in healthy donors. In the PCR, 60 Vbeta and 13 Jbeta primers were used. The data were produced by immunoSEQ multiplex PCR, yet TCRdb's version contains in-frame clones alone and is incomplete. Of over 80,000 clones in the sample, about 79% are singletons; the top ten hold 3% to 4%. The specimen sequenced was PBMCs. All receptors come from a man in his forties or fifties in good health and CMV-seronegative.

The chain joins TRBV9 to TRBJ2-7; weak D call: TRBD1 (6 bases). Per the germline V gene, CDR1 is SGDLS and CDR2 is YYNGEE. The V end lost 0 bases, the J end lost 7 bases, and 11 bases lay between the germline ends. The length of the CDR3 is 13 residues. CDR3 amino acids: CASSVGPGTEQYF. In nucleotides, the CDR3 is TGTGCCAGCAGCGTAGGTCCCGGGACAGAGCAGTACTTC.

This chain connects TRBV19 to TRBJ1-1; TRBD1 is a possible D gene (6 bases). The V end was cut by 1 base, the J end by 5 bases, with 14 bases between. Germline assignment: CDR1 LNHDA and CDR2 SQIVND (reference sequence). The CDR3 covers 15 residues. CDR3 sequence reads: CASSIGLYRVTEAFF. As DNA, the CDR3 is TGTGCCAGTAGTATAGGGCTTTACAGGGTGACTGAAGCTTTCTTT.

The chain couples TRBV10-3 to TRBJ2-3, with TRBD2 matching over 11 bases. The CDR3 is made up of 18 amino acids. J gave up 5 bases and V 0 bases, and 10 bases lay outside the gene matches. In germline, CDR1 is ENHRY, CDR2 SYGVKD. The CDR3 is CAISESRGPTSGRDTQYF. The CDR3 DNA follows: TGTGCCATCAGTGAGTCCCGAGGGCCTACTAGCGGGAGAGATACGCAGTATTTT.